This TCR beta chain was captured by sequencing in a study of T cell changes during pregnancy in multiple sclerosis (dated by TCRdb to the late 2010s). Context from the whole study: The study examined how the T cell repertoire changed over the course of pregnancy in women with multiple sclerosis.

From the cysteine through the phenylalanine, the CDR3 covers 14 amino acids. Left in the record is the CDR3 DNA by itself, 42 bases read in frame from the first base. Trimming costs V 1 base and J 6 bases, and their ends lie 11 bases apart. CDR1 is given as SEHNR and CDR2 as FQNEAQ, both from the germline V gene (reference sequence). With regard to this clone: The antigen it recognizes is unknown. No much larger clone is present one base from it, and per-base qualities are unavailable.

Libraries were constructed by the immunoSEQ multiplex PCR assay. The clones in this table, taken by TCRdb from immuneACCESS, are in-frame only. Not every clone is retained; where verified, under half of the shortfall comes from an unresolved V gene, and the cause of the rest is unknown. Here the sample has 100,000 or so clones; more than 85% occur a single time. Of the sample, around 3% is held by the ten largest clones. The TCR sequence derives from a female donor with multiple sclerosis, enrolled in a pregnancy study. The sequenced sample was peripheral blood, obtained in the second trimester of pregnancy. This receptor chain uses TRBV7-9 and TRBJ2-3; perhaps TRBD2 is the D gene, with 5 bases matching. The CDR3 region has the sequence CASSLGERYDTQYF. In nucleotides, the sequence is TGTGCCAGCAGCTTAGGGGAGCGTTACGATACGCAGTATTTT.